This T cell receptor beta chain was sequenced for a study of T cells of healthy individuals. One entry per CDR3 protein, called by TCRdb with MiXCR from the 5' RACE reads. This table has approximately 89,000 distinct CDR3 sequences, more than 5% appearing once. Trimming took 3 bases from V and 2 from J, leaving 14 bases between them. CDR3 length: 16 residues. The TCR sequence derives from a female donor in good health. V is TRBV12-3 or TRBV12-4 and J is TRBJ1-5; no firm D call. The CDR3: CASSFGAVQGNQPQHF. The DNA of the CDR3 is TGTGCCAGCAGTTTTGGTGCAGTCCAGGGCAATCAGCCCCAGCATTTT.